Sequencing of this TCR beta chain was carried out in a study of blood T cells in healthy people across ages. Whole-study results and caveats: In older individuals, TCR beta diversity per million T cells was lower, falling roughly linearly with age.

Total RNA amounts of at least 5 micrograms were extracted per sample. Comments on this clonotype: The antigen is not known.

It was with a sample-barcoded 5' primer and a J-beta primer mix that a second PCR of roughly 7 to 12 cycles was run. TCRdb fed the 5' RACE reads into MiXCR, producing one record per CDR3 protein. The sample includes about 1.5 million distinct CDR3 sequences, about 45% of them seen just once. Sequenced input: blood. The TCR was taken from a woman younger than 35 in good health.

The CDR3 loop is CSASFPGRNYEQYF. The CDR3 DNA reads as TGCAGTGCTAGTTTCCCAGGGAGGAACTACGAGCAGTACTTC. The chain couples TRBV20-1 to TRBJ2-4; D possibly corresponds to TRBD2 (6 bases). The closer fit of TRBJ2-7 to the DNA end suggests the J call may be wrong. The germline gives CDR1 DFQATT, CDR2 SNEGSKA (reference sequence). The CDR3 runs to 14 residues.